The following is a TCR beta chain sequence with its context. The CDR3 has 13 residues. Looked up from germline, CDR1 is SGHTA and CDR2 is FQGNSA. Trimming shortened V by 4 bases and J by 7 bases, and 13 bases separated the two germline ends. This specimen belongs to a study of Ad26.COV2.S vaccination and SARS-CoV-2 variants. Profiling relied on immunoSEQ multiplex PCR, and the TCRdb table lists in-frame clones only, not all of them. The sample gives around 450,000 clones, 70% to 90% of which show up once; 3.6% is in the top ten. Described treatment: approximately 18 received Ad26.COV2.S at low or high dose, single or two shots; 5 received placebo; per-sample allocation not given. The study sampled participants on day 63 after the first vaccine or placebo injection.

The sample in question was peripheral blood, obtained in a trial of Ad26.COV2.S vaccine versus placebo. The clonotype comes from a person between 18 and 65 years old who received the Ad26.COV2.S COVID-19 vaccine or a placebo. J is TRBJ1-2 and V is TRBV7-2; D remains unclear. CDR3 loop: CASSSLGIGGYTF. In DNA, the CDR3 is TGTGCCAGCAGCTCATTGGGGATTGGTGGCTACACCTTC.